This TCR beta chain appears in the sequencing data of a study of early T cells in non-severe SARS-CoV-2 infection. The sample holds one count of this clonotype. Individual cDNA molecules carried attached unique molecular identifiers. TCRdb processed the 5' RACE reads anew with MiXCR; each CDR3 protein has one entry. The profile covers fewer than 85,000 distinct CDR3 sequences, with roughly 9.6% appearing a single time and nearly 5% taken by the ten largest. The V gene lost 0 bases and the J gene lost 4 bases, with 1 base spanning the gap. The CDR3 has 13 residues. CDR1 and CDR2 (germline): MNHEY, SVGAGI.

The sequence came from an adult who was a healthcare worker with PCR-confirmed SARS-CoV-2 infection or an uninfected control (not recorded which). Sequencing was done on a sample of whole blood. V gene TRBV6-5 combines with J gene TRBJ1-6; D call uncertain. The CDR3, as DNA: TGTGCCAGCAGTTACTCGTATAATTCACCCCTCCACTTT. It yields the protein CASSYSYNSPLHF.